This is a list of T cell receptor beta chains from one sample in a study of identical twins. One entry per CDR3 protein results from TCRdb running MiXCR on the 5' RACE reads. Among around 370,000 distinct CDR3 sequences listed, about 10% were seen once. Sequenced: naive T cells sorted from blood. These receptors were obtained from a woman aged 50 to 65 in good health. CDR3s include the opening cysteine and the closing phenylalanine or tryptophan. The D gene is left open where the match is weak. A clone size is listed for some rows: how often the clone was seen (once, few, many), or a class if it is expanded.

V gene: TRBV25-1
D gene: NA
J gene: TRBJ1-6
clone size: NA
CDR3 protein: CASSEEEGGSYNSPLHF
CDR3 DNA: TGTGCCAGCAGTGAAGAGGAGGGAGGTTCCTATAATTCACCCCTCCACTTT

V gene: TRBV5-5
D gene: NA
J gene: TRBJ1-5
clone size: few
CDR3 protein: CASSFQTGDQPQHF
CDR3 DNA: TGTGCCAGCAGCTTCCAGACGGGAGATCAGCCCCAGCATTTT

V gene: TRBV29-1
D gene: TRBD2
J gene: TRBJ2-5
clone size: many
CDR3 protein: CSVRGGTQETQYF
CDR3 DNA: TGCAGCGTTCGGGGGGGAACTCAAGAGACCCAGTACTTC

V gene: TRBV11-2
D gene: NA
J gene: TRBJ2-5
clone size: few
CDR3 protein: CASSLDLKETQYF
CDR3 DNA: TGTGCCAGCAGCTTGGACTTAAAAGAGACCCAGTACTTC

V gene: TRBV12-3/TRBV12-4
D gene: TRBD2
J gene: TRBJ2-3
clone size: NA
CDR3 protein: CASSLGTSGADTQYF
CDR3 DNA: TGTGCCAGCAGTTTAGGGACTAGCGGGGCAGATACGCAGTATTTT

V gene: TRBV30
D gene: NA
J gene: TRBJ1-1
clone size: NA
CDR3 protein: CAWSQGLNTDAFF
CDR3 DNA: TGTGCCTGGAGTCAGGGCCTGAACACTGACGCTTTCTTT

V gene: TRBV27
D gene: NA
J gene: TRBJ1-1
clone size: few
CDR3 protein: CASCAAGAFTEAFF
CDR3 DNA: TGTGCCAGTTGCGCGGCAGGGGCGTTCACTGAAGCTTTCTTT

V gene: TRBV20-1
D gene: NA
J gene: TRBJ2-6
clone size: NA
CDR3 protein: CSASVGANVLTF
CDR3 DNA: TGCAGTGCTAGTGTTGGGGCCAACGTCCTGACTTTC

V gene: TRBV4-1
D gene: NA
J gene: TRBJ2-1
clone size: many
CDR3 protein: CASSQRLLNEQFF
CDR3 DNA: TGCGCCAGCAGCCAACGACTACTTAATGAGCAGTTCTTC

V gene: TRBV2
D gene: TRBD1
J gene: TRBJ1-5
clone size: many
CDR3 protein: CASSGQGMRQPQHF
CDR3 DNA: TGTGCCAGCAGTGGACAGGGGATGAGGCAGCCCCAGCATTTT

V gene: TRBV12-3/TRBV12-4
D gene: TRBD2
J gene: TRBJ2-5
clone size: many
CDR3 protein: CASSLFRGRAKETQYF
CDR3 DNA: TGTGCCAGCAGTTTGTTTAGAGGGAGGGCTAAGGAGACCCAGTACTTC

V gene: TRBV29-1
D gene: NA
J gene: TRBJ2-3
clone size: many
CDR3 protein: CSVEGTDERTDTQYF
CDR3 DNA: TGCAGCGTTGAAGGGACCGACGAACGCACAGATACGCAGTATTTT

V gene: TRBV15
D gene: NA
J gene: TRBJ1-3
clone size: NA
CDR3 protein: CATSSFAGPSSGNTIYF
CDR3 DNA: TGTGCCACCAGCAGCTTTGCAGGTCCAAGCTCTGGAAACACCATATATTTT

V gene: TRBV7-2
D gene: NA
J gene: TRBJ2-5
clone size: NA
CDR3 protein: CASSHKPGQETQYF
CDR3 DNA: TGTGCCAGCAGCCATAAGCCAGGACAAGAGACCCAGTACTTC

V gene: TRBV27
D gene: NA
J gene: TRBJ1-3
clone size: NA
CDR3 protein: CASSLSQGSAGNTIYF
CDR3 DNA: TGTGCCAGCAGTTTATCCCAGGGAAGCGCTGGAAACACCATATATTTT

V gene: TRBV6-5
D gene: NA
J gene: TRBJ2-2
clone size: many
CDR3 protein: CASRGTNTGELFF
CDR3 DNA: TGTGCCAGCCGGGGAACCAACACCGGGGAGCTGTTTTTT

V gene: TRBV6-1
D gene: TRBD2
J gene: TRBJ2-1
clone size: many
CDR3 protein: CASSGTRSTNEQFF
CDR3 DNA: TGTGCCAGCAGTGGGACTAGAAGTACCAATGAGCAGTTCTTC

V gene: TRBV7-9
D gene: TRBD1
J gene: TRBJ1-4
clone size: NA
CDR3 protein: CASSEGQGTNEKLFF
CDR3 DNA: TGTGCCAGCAGCGAGGGACAGGGGACTAATGAAAAACTGTTTTTT

V gene: TRBV29-1
D gene: TRBD2
J gene: TRBJ2-1
clone size: many
CDR3 protein: CSSNAAGRAINEQFF
CDR3 DNA: TGCAGCTCAAACGCAGCGGGGAGGGCCATCAATGAGCAGTTCTTC

V gene: TRBV11-2
D gene: TRBD2
J gene: TRBJ2-1
clone size: NA
CDR3 protein: CASSLAAGGFSDNEQFF
CDR3 DNA: TGTGCCAGCAGCTTAGCTGCGGGAGGTTTCTCCGACAATGAGCAGTTCTTC

V gene: TRBV29-1
D gene: TRBD2
J gene: TRBJ2-5
clone size: few
CDR3 protein: CSVPTPSGRGETQYF
CDR3 DNA: TGCAGCGTTCCCACCCCCAGCGGGAGGGGAGAGACCCAGTACTTC

V gene: TRBV5-1
D gene: NA
J gene: TRBJ2-5
clone size: NA
CDR3 protein: CASSGRDSLRETQYF
CDR3 DNA: TGCGCCAGCAGCGGGCGGGACAGCTTGAGGGAGACCCAGTACTTC

V gene: TRBV10-3
D gene: TRBD1
J gene: TRBJ2-5
clone size: few
CDR3 protein: CAISESGQGLLQETQYF
CDR3 DNA: TGTGCCATCAGTGAGTCGGGACAGGGGTTACTTCAAGAGACCCAGTACTTC

V gene: TRBV19
D gene: NA
J gene: TRBJ1-5
clone size: few
CDR3 protein: CASSMGGAHIGQPQHF
CDR3 DNA: TGTGCCAGTAGTATGGGAGGGGCGCATATTGGTCAGCCCCAGCATTTT

V gene: TRBV6-5
D gene: NA
J gene: TRBJ1-1
clone size: few
CDR3 protein: CASSYSGRKGGLNTEAFF
CDR3 DNA: TGTGCCAGCAGTTACTCGGGAAGGAAAGGGGGTCTGAACACTGAAGCTTTCTTT

V gene: TRBV9
D gene: TRBD2
J gene: TRBJ2-1
clone size: NA
CDR3 protein: CATGLAVNEQFF
CDR3 DNA: TGTGCCACTGGACTAGCGGTCAATGAGCAGTTCTTC

V gene: TRBV12-3/TRBV12-4
D gene: TRBD2
J gene: TRBJ2-1
clone size: NA
CDR3 protein: CASSFIAGGEQFF
CDR3 DNA: TGTGCCAGCAGTTTCATAGCGGGAGGTGAGCAGTTCTTC

V gene: TRBV20-1
D gene: NA
J gene: TRBJ2-7
clone size: NA
CDR3 protein: CSASEVLGEQYF
CDR3 DNA: TGCAGTGCTAGTGAGGTTCTCGGGGAGCAGTACTTC

V gene: TRBV9
D gene: NA
J gene: TRBJ2-7
clone size: many
CDR3 protein: CASSTEALHPYEQYF
CDR3 DNA: TGTGCCAGCAGCACAGAAGCGCTACACCCCTACGAGCAGTACTTC